This T cell receptor (beta chain) was obtained from a study of CD8 T cells in Susac syndrome. The overall study: Active disease was present in about 6 of the sequenced Susac syndrome patients, whereas eight or nine of them were in remission.

The study sequenced TCR beta in blood CD8+ and CD4+ T cells. TEMRA cells were FACS-enriched, and CD8+ and CD4+ T cells were isolated negatively. Random hexamers served to reverse transcribe about 0.5 to 1 ug RNA. Amplification of the TCR beta CDR3 was carried out by immunoSEQ multiplex PCR, which spanned a total of 54 Vbeta and 13 Jbeta segments. TCRdb re-called the immunoSEQ multiplex PCR reads with MiXCR, one entry per CDR3 protein. The sample holds roughly 110,000 distinct CDR3 sequences, roughly 94% seen once. The germline V gene encodes CDR1 SEHNR and CDR2 FQNEAQ (reference sequence). The V end lost 3 bases, the J end lost 6 bases, and 9 bases lay between the germline ends. The CDR3 is made up of 12 amino acids.

What was sequenced was CD8+ T cells from PBMCs. The genes are TRBV7-9 and TRBJ2-7; D is perhaps TRBD2 (5 bases). This sequence originates from a human donor with Susac syndrome. The CDR3 sequence: CASSLEAAEQYF. The CDR3 DNA reads as TGTGCCAGCAGCTTGGAAGCGGCCGAGCAGTACTTC.